This T cell receptor beta chain appears in the sequencing data of a study of blood T cell repertoires in COVID-19. Study context: Material from acute and convalescent COVID-19 was sourced from the United States, Italy and Spain. The analysed material was cDNA or gDNA that came from T cells, B-cell-depleted T cells, or PBMCs.

This clone was seen a few times. The CDR3 runs to 13 residues. Germline V gene sequence: CDR1 GTSNPN, CDR2 SVGIG (reference sequence). V was shortened by 2 bases and J by 4 bases, with 11 bases between the two germline ends. The authors' processing: Cell counts per sample came from amplifying reference gene primers. The table came from immunoSEQ multiplex PCR; TCRdb's copy has only in-frame clones and leaves some out. Clonal size and the V and J genes are those of that table, whereas D and trimming came from the DNA. This table holds 120,000 to 150,000 clones, 82% found once. J is TRBJ1-2 and V is TRBV30; D unresolved. The TCR was taken from a human donor with acute or convalescent COVID-19. The donor label of this sample is uncertain. Source material: peripheral blood. The CDR3 nucleotides are TGTGCCTGGAGTCCCCCCGGGTTCTATGGCTACACCTTC. This encodes CAWSPPGFYGYTF.